These 30 T cell receptor beta chains share one sample of origin, sequenced in a study of blood T cell repertoires in COVID-19. This table comes from immunoSEQ multiplex PCR, and its TCRdb copy is limited to in-frame clones, with some not included. The sample lists 65,000 or so clones; approximately 88% were seen once. Sample: peripheral blood. These receptors were obtained from a man under 40 with COVID-19, enrolled during active disease.

The genes are TRBV6-2 or TRBV6-3 and TRBJ2-4; perhaps TRBD2 as D (6 bases). CDR3 size: 17 residues. The germline gives CDR1 MNHEY, CDR2 SVGEGT. Trimming removed 0 bases from V and 8 bases from J, with 20 bases in between. The CDR3 is CASSYSIFEGEADIQYF. The CDR3, as DNA: TGTGCCAGCAGTTACTCGATTTTTGAAGGGGAGGCGGACATTCAGTACTTC.

The rearrangement links TRBV18 to TRBJ2-5; 9 positions match TRBD2. CDR1 is KGHSH, CDR2 LQKENI, per germline. V gave up 1 base and J gave up 5 bases; unmatched junction bases: 14. The CDR3 has 18 residues. The CDR3 sequence: CASSPLAASGGRMETQYF. The CDR3 DNA reads as TGTGCCAGCTCACCACTGGCTGCCAGCGGGGGGCGTATGGAGACCCAGTACTTC.

The V call is TRBV21-1, the J call TRBJ2-7; the tabulated D call, TRBD2, remains unverified against the DNA. TRBV21-1 is shown as a pseudogene. The CDR3 runs to 23 residues. Here the CDR3 DNA reads TGTGCCAGCAGCAATGGGGGTCGGTCGGGGAAAGGACTAGCGGGTCTTGGTGGCTACGAGCAGTACTTC. Its translation is CASSNGGRSGKGLAGLGGYEQYF.

The rearrangement uses TRBV6-4 and TRBJ1-4, with 9 bases matching TRBD1. Germline V gives CDR1 MRHNA, CDR2 SNTAGT. V shed 6 bases and J 8 bases; nucleotides not matched to a gene: 7. CDR3 length: 14 amino acids. CDR3 sequence: CASRKDRGWEKLFF. CDR3 DNA sequence: TGTGCCAGCAGGAAGGACAGGGGTTGGGAAAAACTGTTTTTT.

This rearrangement joins TRBV28 to TRBJ2-3; no definite D call. V dropped 3 bases and J dropped 3 bases, with 4 bases sitting between them. Germline loops: CDR1 MDHEN, CDR2 SYDVKM. The CDR3 spans 12 residues. CDR3 sequence reads: CASSFRTDTQYF. The CDR3 DNA reads as TGTGCCAGCAGTTTTCGGACAGATACGCAGTATTTT.

This clone was detected once. The chain has TRBV5-8 and TRBJ2-1; D might be TRBD2 (6 bases). V was clipped by 4 bases and J by 0 bases, with 17 bases between them. Germline CDR1 SGHTS, CDR2 YDEGEE. The CDR3 loop spans 17 amino acids. The CDR3 region is CASSGGWTESSYNEQFF. The CDR3 nucleotides are TGTGCCAGCAGCGGGGGGTGGACGGAGAGCTCCTACAATGAGCAGTTCTTC.

This clone has just a few counts. The V and J genes are TRBV7-2 and TRBJ1-5; D is possibly TRBD1 (6 bases). The CDR3 is 14 residues long. Germline V gene lookup returns CDR1 SGHTA and CDR2 FQGNSA. V gave up 0 bases and J gave up 9 bases, with 12 bases separating them. DNA of the CDR3: TGTGCCAGCAGCTTAGCCAGGGGTCAGGGGCCCCAGCATTTT. Translating gives CASSLARGQGPQHF.

This chain connects TRBV15 to TRBJ1-5, with 7 bases identical to TRBD1. The CDR3 is made up of 17 amino acids. The germline gives CDR1 LNHNV, CDR2 YYDKDF (reference sequence). The J segment lost 4 bases and the V segment lost 0 bases, leaving 9 bases of the junction unmatched. CDR3 DNA sequence: TGTGCCACCAGCAGAGATCCCGACAGGGCGGTGAATCAGCCCCAGCATTTT. This gives the protein CATSRDPDRAVNQPQHF.

Only one count was recorded for this clone. CDR3 loop: CASSPVLAGGFEGSYEQYF. CDR3 in DNA: TGTGCCAGCAGCCCCGTCCTAGCGGGAGGGTTCGAGGGTTCTTACGAGCAGTACTTC. V and J are TRBV4-2 and TRBJ2-7; TRBD2 aligns across 12 bases. CDR1 and CDR2 from the germline V gene are LGHNA and YNFKEQ. This CDR3 has 19 residues. J lost 4 bases, V lost 4 bases, and 17 bases had no gene match.

This clone is a singleton in its sample. The gene calls are TRBV4-2 and TRBJ1-2, with D maybe TRBD1 (6 bases). The CDR3 loop spans 12 amino acids. The V end was cut by 1 base, the J end by 8 bases, with 8 bases between. The germline V gene has CDR1 LGHNA and CDR2 YNFKEQ. CDR3 region: CASSQVDSGYTF. In nucleotides, the CDR3 is TGTGCCAGCAGCCAAGTGGACAGCGGCTACACCTTC.

The chain couples TRBV10-3 to TRBJ2-2; 9 positions match TRBD1. Germline V gene data show CDR1 as ENHRY and CDR2 as SYGVKD. The J segment lost 0 bases and the V segment lost 6 bases, leaving 2 bases of the junction unmatched. There are 15 residues in the CDR3. CDR3 DNA: TGTGCCATCAGCAGACAGGGGGCGAACACCGGGGAGCTGTTTTTT. It is translated as CAISRQGANTGELFF.

The chain couples TRBV19 to TRBJ2-1, with 10 bases aligning to TRBD1. In germline, CDR1 is LNHDA, CDR2 SQIVND (reference sequence). J was trimmed by 7 bases and V by 5 bases; bases with no gene match: 17. This CDR3 has 18 amino acids. The CDR3 is CASSAFDPGQGRINEQFF. CDR3 in DNA: TGTGCCAGTAGTGCCTTCGACCCGGGACAGGGGAGAATAAATGAGCAGTTCTTC.

This sequence joins TRBV12-3 or TRBV12-4 and TRBJ1-2, with D possibly matching TRBD1 (6 bases). This CDR3 has 12 residues. V shed 9 bases and J shed 8 bases, with 16 bases lying between them. The CDR3 DNA reads TGTGCCAGTTCCCCAACGGGGGGCGGCTACACCTTC. Protein sequence: CASSPTGGGYTF.

This rearrangement joins TRBV6-5 to TRBJ2-7, with D possibly being TRBD2 (5 bases). Germline CDR1 MNHEY, CDR2 SVGAGI. The CDR3 sequence is 15 residues long. V lost 0 bases to trimming and J lost 2 bases, with 11 bases between them. In nucleotides, the CDR3 is TGTGCCAGCAGTTACTCAGGACTTTCTACCTACGAGCAGTACTTC. Translated, it gives CASSYSGLSTYEQYF.

A few counts support this clone. The J gene is TRBJ1-1, the V gene TRBV4-3; possibly TRBD1 for D (5 bases). V dropped 4 bases and J dropped 3 bases, with 18 bases sitting between them. This CDR3 contains 16 residues. Germline CDR1 reads LGHNA; CDR2 reads YSLEER. CDR3 sequence (DNA): TGCGCCAGCAGCCGTGGCGGGGGAGCGGACGACACTGAAGCTTTCTTT. Protein: CASSRGGGADDTEAFF.

This rearrangement joins TRBV19 to TRBJ1-5; D is uncertain. V was shortened by 0 bases and J by 8 bases, with 11 bases between the two germline ends. The CDR3 is 14 amino acids. From germline, CDR1 is LNHDA and CDR2 SQIVND (reference sequence). CDR3 loop: CASSIDPGFKPQHF. CDR3 nucleotides: TGTGCCAGTAGTATAGATCCGGGGTTCAAGCCCCAGCATTTT.

The V and J genes are TRBV7-2 and TRBJ1-6; 7 bases align to TRBD1. The CDR3 covers 15 residues. CDR1 and CDR2 from the germline V gene are SGHTA and FQGNSA. The V segment lost 5 bases and the J segment 7 bases; nucleotides outside the gene matches: 8. The CDR3 loop reads CASSPDRQTNSPLHF. In DNA, the CDR3 is TGTGCCAGCAGCCCGGACAGGCAAACGAATTCACCCCTCCACTTT.

This chain's CDR3 is CASRMGQRTEAFF. CDR3 coding DNA: TGTGCCAGCAGGATGGGACAGAGGACTGAAGCTTTCTTT. The J gene is TRBJ1-1, the V gene TRBV27, with 7 nucleotides matching TRBD1. The CDR3 runs to 13 residues. Per germline, CDR1 MNHEY and CDR2 SMNVEV (reference sequence). The V segment lost 6 bases and the J segment 5 bases; nucleotides outside the gene matches: 6.

The chain combines TRBV27 with TRBJ2-7; 11 nucleotides align to TRBD2. J lost 4 bases, V lost 2 bases, and 22 bases had no gene match. The germline gives CDR1 MNHEY, CDR2 SMNVEV (reference sequence). CDR3 size: 21 residues. The CDR3 spells CASSLDWPPDSGRAENYEQYF. CDR3 bases: TGTGCCAGCAGTTTAGACTGGCCCCCCGATAGCGGGAGGGCCGAGAATTACGAGCAGTACTTC.

The chain couples TRBV6-4 to TRBJ1-1; TRBD1 is a possible D gene (6 bases). The CDR3 runs 16 residues. Looked up from germline, CDR1 is MRHNA and CDR2 is SNTAGT. The V and J ends lost 4 bases and 0 bases respectively, with 15 bases between them. CDR3 residues: CASSVSGATMNTEAFF. The CDR3 region has the DNA TGTGCCAGCAGTGTTTCAGGGGCGACTATGAACACTGAAGCTTTCTTT.

This clone was picked up a small number of times. The chain couples TRBV11-2 to TRBJ2-7; 8 bases are shared with TRBD1. V was pared by 6 bases and J by 4 bases, with 11 bases of the junction left unmatched. The CDR3 covers 15 residues. Germline CDR1 and CDR2: SGHAT and FQNNGV. Here the CDR3 DNA reads TGTGCCAGCAGACTTTCGGACAGGGTTTGGTACGAGCAGTACTTC. Amino acids: CASRLSDRVWYEQYF.

The gene calls are TRBV27 and TRBJ1-1; D possibly corresponds to TRBD1 (6 bases). This CDR3 region has 15 residues. Germline CDR1 is MNHEY and CDR2 is SMNVEV (reference sequence). The V and J ends lost 6 bases and 4 bases respectively, with 18 bases between them. In DNA form, the CDR3 reads TGTGCCAGCAGGTCCTCGGGGGGGCGAGGCACTGAAGCTTTCTTT. Protein sequence: CASRSSGGRGTEAFF.

The chain recombines TRBV2 with TRBJ1-6, with no clear D. CDR1 and CDR2 (germline): SNHLY, FYNNEI. V was trimmed by 4 bases and J by 5 bases, leaving 9 bases between them. CDR3 length equals 14 residues. The DNA of the CDR3 is TGTGCCAGCAGTGCCGAGACAAATAATTCACCCCTCCACTTT. Translating gives CASSAETNNSPLHF.

The chain combines TRBV29-1 with TRBJ2-3; 12 bases align to TRBD2. V gave up 4 bases and J gave up 3 bases; unmatched junction bases: 5. This CDR3 is 15 amino acids long. The germline gives CDR1 SQVTM, CDR2 ANQGSEA. The CDR3 DNA reads TGCAGCGTTGTCCTAACTAGCGGGAGGACAGATACGCAGTATTTT. Its protein product is CSVVLTSGRTDTQYF.

CDR3 bases: TGTGCCAGCAGTTACGCCGGGGGGCAGTTCTTC. Encoded protein: CASSYAGGQFF. The chain uses TRBV6-5 and TRBJ2-1; tentative D call: TRBD2 (6 bases). This CDR3 is built from 11 residues. Trimming cost V 2 bases and J 12 bases, with 8 bases left between them. CDR1 is MNHEY, CDR2 SVGAGI, per germline.

The chain employs TRBV7-9 and TRBJ2-7, with TRBD1 as a possible D gene (6 bases). V dropped 3 bases and J dropped 0 bases, with 9 bases sitting between them. The CDR3 is 14 amino acids. The V gene's germline CDR1 is SEHNR and CDR2 FQNEAQ (reference sequence). This CDR3 reads CASSFQGSSYEQYF. The CDR3 nucleotides are TGTGCCAGCAGCTTCCAGGGGAGCTCCTACGAGCAGTACTTC.

About this clone: At the DNA level, this CDR3 is encoded by other sequences in the same sample as well. The chain uses TRBV5-4 and TRBJ2-1, with TRBD1 matching 8 bases. The CDR3 covers 15 residues. CDR1 and CDR2 from the germline V gene are SGHNT and YYREEE (reference sequence). V shed 4 bases and J 1 base; nucleotides not matched to a gene: 4. The CDR3 loop reads CASSPDRASYNEQFF. In nucleotides, the CDR3 is TGTGCCAGCAGCCCGGACAGGGCGTCCTACAATGAGCAGTTCTTC.

The chain is built from TRBV10-2 and TRBJ1-1; D may be TRBD1 (6 bases). The CDR3 is 15 amino acids. V dropped 2 bases and J dropped 4 bases, with 14 bases sitting between them. Looked up from germline, CDR1 is WSHSY and CDR2 is SAAADI. CDR3 protein: CASSEDIQGGTEAFF. In DNA, the CDR3 is TGCGCCAGCAGTGAGGATATACAGGGTGGCACTGAAGCTTTCTTT.

The V call is TRBV29-1, the J call TRBJ1-2; the match to TRBD1 covers 9 bases. Germline V gene sequence: CDR1 SQVTM, CDR2 ANQGSEA. V trimming: 6 bases; J trimming: 0 bases; junction bases outside the gene matches: 5. The CDR3 totals 14 residues. The CDR3 DNA reads as TGCAGCGTCTTAGACAGGGGGACTAACTATGGCTACACCTTC. Encoded protein: CSVLDRGTNYGYTF.

J is TRBJ1-3 and V is TRBV7-2; D uncertain. The germline CDR1 and CDR2 sequences are SGHTA and FQGNSA. The V and J ends lost 1 base and 6 bases respectively, with 13 bases between them. The CDR3 has 15 amino acids. This CDR3 is CASSLVEGRPNTIYF. In DNA form, the CDR3 reads TGTGCCAGCAGCTTAGTAGAGGGCAGACCAAACACCATATATTTT. Using reference TRBV7-2 and TRBJ1-3 for the parts outside the CDR3, the full variable domain is GAGVSQSPSNKVTEKGKDVELRCDPISGHTALYWYRQSLGQGLEFLIYFQGNSAPDKSGLPSDRFSAERTGGSVSTLTIQRTQQEDSAVYLCASSLVEGRPNTIYFGEGSWLTVV.